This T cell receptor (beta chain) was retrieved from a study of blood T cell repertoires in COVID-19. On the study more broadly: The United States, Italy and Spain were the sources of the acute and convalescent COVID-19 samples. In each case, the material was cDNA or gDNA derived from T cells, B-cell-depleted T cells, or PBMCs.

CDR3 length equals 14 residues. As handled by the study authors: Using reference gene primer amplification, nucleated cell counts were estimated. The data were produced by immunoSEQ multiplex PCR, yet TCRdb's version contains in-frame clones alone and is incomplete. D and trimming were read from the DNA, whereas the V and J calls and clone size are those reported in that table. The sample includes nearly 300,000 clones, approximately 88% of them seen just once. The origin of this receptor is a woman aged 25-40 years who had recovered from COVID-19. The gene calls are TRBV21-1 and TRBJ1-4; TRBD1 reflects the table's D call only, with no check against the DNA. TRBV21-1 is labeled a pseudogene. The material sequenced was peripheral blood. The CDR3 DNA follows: TGTGCCACTCCGCCGGGCAGGGATAATGAAAAACTGTTTTTT. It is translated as CATPPGRDNEKLFF.